This entry concerns a single TCR beta chain. This entry belongs to a study of shared clonotypes between healthy human individuals. Profiled with immunoSEQ multiplex PCR; TCRdb holds only in-frame clones, not every one. This sample has some 2 million clones, with over 85% found just once. Sequences were obtained from naive CD4+ T cells sorted from blood. Sample subset: CD45RA+ positively selected. This TCR derives from a man aged 18 to 35 in good health.

DNA for the CDR3: TGTGCCTCTTTCGTCACAGGGTTCCCCTACTATGGCTACACCTTC. Its translation: CASFVTGFPYYGYTF. The chain links TRBV30 to TRBJ1-2, with a tentative D call TRBD1 (6 bases). The V and J ends lost 7 bases and 3 bases respectively, with 21 bases between them. CDR3 size: 15 residues. Germline V gene lookup returns CDR1 GTSNPN and CDR2 SVGIG (reference sequence).